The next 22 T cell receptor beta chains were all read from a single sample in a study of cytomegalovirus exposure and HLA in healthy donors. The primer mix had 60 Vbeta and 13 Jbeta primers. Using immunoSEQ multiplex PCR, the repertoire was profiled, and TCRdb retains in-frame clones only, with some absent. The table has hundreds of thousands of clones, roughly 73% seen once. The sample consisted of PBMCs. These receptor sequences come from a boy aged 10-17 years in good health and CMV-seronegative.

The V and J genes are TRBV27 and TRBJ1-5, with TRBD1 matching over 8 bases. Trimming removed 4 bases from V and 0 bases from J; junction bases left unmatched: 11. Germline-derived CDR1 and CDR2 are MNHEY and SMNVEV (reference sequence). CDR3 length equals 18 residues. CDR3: CASSYSGTGYYSNQPQHF. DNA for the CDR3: TGTGCCAGCAGTTACTCCGGGACAGGATACTATAGCAATCAGCCCCAGCATTTT.

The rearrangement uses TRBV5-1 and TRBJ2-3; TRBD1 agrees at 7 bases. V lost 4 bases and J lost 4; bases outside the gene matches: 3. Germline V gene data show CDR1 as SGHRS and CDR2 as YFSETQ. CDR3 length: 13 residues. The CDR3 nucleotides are TGCGCCAGCAGCCTCGACAGGGCAGATACGCAGTATTTT. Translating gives CASSLDRADTQYF.

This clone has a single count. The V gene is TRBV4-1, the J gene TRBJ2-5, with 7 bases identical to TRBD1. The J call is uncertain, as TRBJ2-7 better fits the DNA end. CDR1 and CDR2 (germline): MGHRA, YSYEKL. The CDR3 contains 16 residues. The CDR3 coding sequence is TGCGCCAGCAGCCAGAACCCCCTGACAGGGAGATACGAGCAGTACTTC. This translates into CASSQNPLTGRYEQYF.

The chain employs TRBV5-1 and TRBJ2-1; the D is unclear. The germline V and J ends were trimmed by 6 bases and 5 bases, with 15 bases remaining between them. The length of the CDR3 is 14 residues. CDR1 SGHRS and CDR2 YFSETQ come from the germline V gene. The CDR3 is CASTLWRYHNEQFF. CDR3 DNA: TGCGCCAGCACTCTCTGGCGGTACCACAATGAGCAGTTCTTC.

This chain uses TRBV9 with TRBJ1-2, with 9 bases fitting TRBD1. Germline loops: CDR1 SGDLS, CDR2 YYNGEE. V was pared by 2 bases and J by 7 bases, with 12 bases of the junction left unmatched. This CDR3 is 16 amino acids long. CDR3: CASSVTGQGPRLGYTF. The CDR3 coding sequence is TGTGCCAGCAGCGTGACGGGACAGGGACCGCGCCTTGGCTACACCTTC.

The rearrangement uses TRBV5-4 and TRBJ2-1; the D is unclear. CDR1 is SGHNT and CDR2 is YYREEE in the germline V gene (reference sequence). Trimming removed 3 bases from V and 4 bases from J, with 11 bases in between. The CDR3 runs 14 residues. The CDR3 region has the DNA TGTGCCAGCAGCTCCCGCCTACGGTACAATGAGCAGTTCTTC. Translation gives CASSSRLRYNEQFF.

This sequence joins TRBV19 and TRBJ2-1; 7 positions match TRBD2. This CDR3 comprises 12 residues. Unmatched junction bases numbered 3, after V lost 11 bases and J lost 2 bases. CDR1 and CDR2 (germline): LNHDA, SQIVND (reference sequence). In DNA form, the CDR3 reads TGTGCCGCGGGGGAAACCTACAATGAGCAGTTCTTC. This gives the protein CAAGETYNEQFF.

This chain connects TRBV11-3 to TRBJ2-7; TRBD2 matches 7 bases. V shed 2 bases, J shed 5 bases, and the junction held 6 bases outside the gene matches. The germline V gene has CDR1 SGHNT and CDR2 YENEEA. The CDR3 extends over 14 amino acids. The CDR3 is CASSLTAGDDEQYF. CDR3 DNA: TGTGCCAGCAGCTTAACCGCGGGAGACGACGAGCAGTACTTC.

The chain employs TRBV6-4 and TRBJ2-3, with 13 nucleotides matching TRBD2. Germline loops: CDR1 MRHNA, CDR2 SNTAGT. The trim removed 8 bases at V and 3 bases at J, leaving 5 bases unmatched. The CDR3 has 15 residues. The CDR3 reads CASGPGLAGTDTQYF. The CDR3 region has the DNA TGTGCCAGCGGACCGGGACTAGCGGGAACAGATACGCAGTATTTT.

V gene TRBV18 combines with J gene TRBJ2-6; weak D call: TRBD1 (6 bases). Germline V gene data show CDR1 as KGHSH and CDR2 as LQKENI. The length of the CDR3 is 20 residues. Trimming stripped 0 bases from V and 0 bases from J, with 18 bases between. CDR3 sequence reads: CASSPPLGAGRGSGANVLTF. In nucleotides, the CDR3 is TGTGCCAGCTCACCACCGTTGGGGGCTGGTAGAGGCTCTGGGGCCAACGTCCTGACTTTC.

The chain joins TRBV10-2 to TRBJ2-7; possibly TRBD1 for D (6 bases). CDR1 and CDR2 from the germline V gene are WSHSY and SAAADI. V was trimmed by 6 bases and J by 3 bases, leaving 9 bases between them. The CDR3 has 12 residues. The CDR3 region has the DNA TGCGCCAGCAGCAACAGGGTCTACGAGCAGTACTTC. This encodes CASSNRVYEQYF.

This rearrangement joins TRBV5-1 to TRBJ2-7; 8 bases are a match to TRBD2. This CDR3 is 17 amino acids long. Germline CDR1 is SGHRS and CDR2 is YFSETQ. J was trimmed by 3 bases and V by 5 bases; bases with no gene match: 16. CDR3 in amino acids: CASRLGGFTTSGYEQYF. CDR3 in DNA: TGCGCCAGCAGGCTTGGCGGGTTTACCACTAGCGGCTACGAGCAGTACTTC.

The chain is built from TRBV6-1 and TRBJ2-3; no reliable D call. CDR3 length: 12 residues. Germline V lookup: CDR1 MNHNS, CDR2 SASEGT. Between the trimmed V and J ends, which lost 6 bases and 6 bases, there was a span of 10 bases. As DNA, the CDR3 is TGTGCCAGCAGCATATTCGGGGATACGCAGTATTTT. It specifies CASSIFGDTQYF.

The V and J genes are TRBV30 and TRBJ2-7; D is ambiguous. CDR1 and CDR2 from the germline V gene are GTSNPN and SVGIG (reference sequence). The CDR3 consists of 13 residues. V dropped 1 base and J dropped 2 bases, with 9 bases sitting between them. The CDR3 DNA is TGTGCCTGGAGTGGTCCCCGGGCCTACGAGCAGTACTTC. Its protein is CAWSGPRAYEQYF.

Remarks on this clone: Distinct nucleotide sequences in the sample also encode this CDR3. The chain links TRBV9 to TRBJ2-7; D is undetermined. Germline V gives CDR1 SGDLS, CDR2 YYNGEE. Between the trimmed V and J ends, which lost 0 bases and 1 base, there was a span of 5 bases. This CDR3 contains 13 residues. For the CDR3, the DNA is TGTGCCAGCAGCGTAGCTCCTTCCTACGAGCAGTACTTC. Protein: CASSVAPSYEQYF.

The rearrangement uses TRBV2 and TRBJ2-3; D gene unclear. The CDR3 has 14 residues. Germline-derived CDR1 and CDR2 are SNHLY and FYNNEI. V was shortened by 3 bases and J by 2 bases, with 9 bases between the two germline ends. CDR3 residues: CASSDETYTDTQYF. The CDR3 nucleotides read TGTGCCAGCAGTGATGAAACATACACAGATACGCAGTATTTT.

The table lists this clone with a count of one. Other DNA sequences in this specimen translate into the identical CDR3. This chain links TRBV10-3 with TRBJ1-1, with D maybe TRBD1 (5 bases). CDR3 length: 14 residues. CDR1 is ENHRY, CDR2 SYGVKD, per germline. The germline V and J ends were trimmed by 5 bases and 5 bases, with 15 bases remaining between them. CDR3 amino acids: CAISRSGGDTEAFF. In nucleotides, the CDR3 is TGTGCCATCAGTCGGTCTGGAGGGGATACTGAAGCTTTCTTT.

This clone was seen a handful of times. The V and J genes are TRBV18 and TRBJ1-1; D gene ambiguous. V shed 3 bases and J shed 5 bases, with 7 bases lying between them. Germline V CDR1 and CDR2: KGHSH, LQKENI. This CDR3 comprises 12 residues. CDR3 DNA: TGTGCCAGCTCACCGCGGGCGACTGAAGCTTTCTTT. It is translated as CASSPRATEAFF.

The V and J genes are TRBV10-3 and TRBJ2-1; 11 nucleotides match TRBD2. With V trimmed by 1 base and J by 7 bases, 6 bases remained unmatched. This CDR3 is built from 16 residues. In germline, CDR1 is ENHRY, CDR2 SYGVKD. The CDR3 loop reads CAISEFTSGSGNEQFF. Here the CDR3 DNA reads TGTGCCATCAGTGAGTTCACTAGCGGGAGCGGGAATGAGCAGTTCTTC.

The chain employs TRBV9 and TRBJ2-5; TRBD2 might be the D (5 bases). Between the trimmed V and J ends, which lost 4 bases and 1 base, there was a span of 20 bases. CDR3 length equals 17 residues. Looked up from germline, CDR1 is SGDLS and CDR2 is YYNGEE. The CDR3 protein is CASSTRGGGYPQETQYF. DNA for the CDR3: TGTGCCAGCAGCACGAGAGGAGGCGGATACCCCCAAGAGACCCAGTACTTC.

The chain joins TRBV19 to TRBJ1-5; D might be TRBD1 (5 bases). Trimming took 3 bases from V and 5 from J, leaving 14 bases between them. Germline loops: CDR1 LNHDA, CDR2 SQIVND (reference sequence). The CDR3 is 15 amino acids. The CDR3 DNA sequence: TGTGCCAGTAGTATGGCGCAGGGAGGGTATCAGCCCCAGCATTTT. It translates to CASSMAQGGYQPQHF.

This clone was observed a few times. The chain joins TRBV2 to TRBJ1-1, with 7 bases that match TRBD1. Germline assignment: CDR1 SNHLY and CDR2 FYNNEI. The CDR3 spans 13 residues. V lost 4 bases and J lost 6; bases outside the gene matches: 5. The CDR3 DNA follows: TGTGCCAGCAGTGGGTACAGGGGCGCTGAAGCTTTCTTT. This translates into CASSGYRGAEAFF.